These T cell receptor beta chains were read from a single sample in a study of shared clonotypes between healthy human individuals. TCRdb's copy holds only in-frame clones and misses some; the assay was immunoSEQ multiplex PCR. The sample lists hundreds of thousands of clones, just over 95% occurring once. The sequencing input was memory CD8+ T cells sorted from blood. These receptors were collected from a man younger than 40 in good health. Both conserved end residues are part of each CDR3. Fields, in order: V gene, CDR3 length, D gene, CDR3 protein. A D gene is named only where the DNA matches it firmly.

V: TRBV10-3
length: 13
D: -
CDR3: CAIIQSQSWPQHF

V: TRBV27
length: 11
D: -
CDR3: CASSSKYEQYF

V: TRBV7-9
length: 15
D: TRBD1
CDR3: CASSPGQGLNYGYTF

V: TRBV5-6
length: 14
D: -
CDR3: CASSLTGSNQPQHF

V: TRBV2
length: 14
D: -
CDR3: CASSGQATNEKLFF

V: TRBV5-1
length: 15
D: -
CDR3: CASSLIDRQNTEAFF

V: TRBV19
length: 15
D: -
CDR3: CASSIVNSGRSEQFF

V: TRBV9
length: 13
D: -
CDR3: CASSGQGNQPQHF

V: TRBV10-1
length: 14
D: TRBD1
CDR3: CASSSGGQADTQYF

V: TRBV28
length: 14
D: -
CDR3: CASSRDFPGYEQYF

V: TRBV5-1
length: 17
D: -
CDR3: CASSLGISIGLPYEQYF

V: TRBV25-1
length: 14
D: -
CDR3: CASSEAGEGRKLFF

V: TRBV6-6
length: 13
D: -
CDR3: CASSSPQKDEQYF

V: TRBV6-5
length: 13
D: -
CDR3: CASSRSYSYEQYF

V: TRBV25-1
length: 17
D: -
CDR3: CASSEPSGAPGTGELFF

V: TRBV7-8
length: 17
D: TRBD2
CDR3: CASSLAGLAGEGYEQYF

V: TRBV7-9
length: 17
D: TRBD2
CDR3: CASSPTGTSGSWDIQYF

V: TRBV2
length: 14
D: -
CDR3: CASSDQGQGYGYTF

V: TRBV6-5
length: 13
D: -
CDR3: CASSFNGVSEQFF

V: TRBV6-5
length: 13
D: TRBD1
CDR3: CASSRDRGSEQYF

V: TRBV15
length: 13
D: TRBD1
CDR3: CATSRTGNQPQHF

V: TRBV27
length: 14
D: TRBD1
CDR3: CASSLLAGGETQYF

V: TRBV9
length: 15
D: -
CDR3: CASSVGGATYNEQFF

V: TRBV28
length: 15
D: -
CDR3: CASSRGTSSYNEQFF

V: TRBV5-8
length: 11
D: -
CDR3: CASTNYNEQFF

V: TRBV2
length: 15
D: -
CDR3: CALRPKGLANEKLFF

V: TRBV5-1
length: 13
D: -
CDR3: CASSLTSSYEQYF

V: TRBV14
length: 16
D: TRBD2
CDR3: CASSQVGRGRADEQFF

V: TRBV27
length: 15
D: TRBD2
CDR3: CASSLFLAGSVEQFF

V: TRBV7-6
length: 13
D: TRBD1
CDR3: CASSSGTVYEQYF

V: TRBV30
length: 15
D: -
CDR3: CAWSVRGRESYGYTF

V: TRBV2
length: 12
D: -
CDR3: CASSERGDTQYF

V: TRBV10-2
length: 16
D: TRBD2
CDR3: CASSETSGIVYNEQFF

V: TRBV7-2
length: 16
D: -
CDR3: CASSLIAGARRNTIYF

V: TRBV7-9
length: 11
D: -
CDR3: CASSETDTQYF

V: TRBV11-3
length: 12
D: -
CDR3: CASSLDSRSYTF

V: TRBV5-4
length: 14
D: -
CDR3: CASSLEAVSNEQFF

V: TRBV30
length: 20
D: TRBD1
CDR3: CAWNPTRDRSRRDNNSPLHF

V: TRBV2
length: 17
D: TRBD1
CDR3: CASRRDRGSMNTGELFF

V: TRBV2
length: 17
D: TRBD2
CDR3: CASSPPGLAGGQDTQYF

V: TRBV6-5
length: 15
D: -
CDR3: CASSYPGAGQHEQYF

V: TRBV10-3
length: 17
D: TRBD1
CDR3: CAITTTGAGLKTGELFF

V: TRBV4-1
length: 15
D: -
CDR3: CASSPKGGLNQPQHF

V: TRBV11-3
length: 13
D: -
CDR3: CASSFGGYNEQFF

V: TRBV2
length: 13
D: TRBD1
CDR3: CASTDRGPETQYF

V: TRBV5-4
length: 15
D: TRBD1
CDR3: CASSFGGQGPYEQYF

V: TRBV19
length: 15
D: -
CDR3: CASSIGGYSNQPQHF